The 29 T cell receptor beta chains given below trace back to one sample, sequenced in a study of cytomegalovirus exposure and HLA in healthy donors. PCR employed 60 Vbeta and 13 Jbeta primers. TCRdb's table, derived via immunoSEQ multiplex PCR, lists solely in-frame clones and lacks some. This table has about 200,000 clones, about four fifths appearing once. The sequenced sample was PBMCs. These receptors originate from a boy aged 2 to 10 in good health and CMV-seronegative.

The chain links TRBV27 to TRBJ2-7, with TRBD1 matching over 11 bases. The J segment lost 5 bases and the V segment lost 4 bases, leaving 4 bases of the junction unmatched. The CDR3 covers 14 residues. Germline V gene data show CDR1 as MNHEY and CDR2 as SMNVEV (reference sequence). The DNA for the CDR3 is TGTGCCAGCAGTTCCTGGACAGGGGGCGACGAGCAGTACTTC. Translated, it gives CASSSWTGGDEQYF.

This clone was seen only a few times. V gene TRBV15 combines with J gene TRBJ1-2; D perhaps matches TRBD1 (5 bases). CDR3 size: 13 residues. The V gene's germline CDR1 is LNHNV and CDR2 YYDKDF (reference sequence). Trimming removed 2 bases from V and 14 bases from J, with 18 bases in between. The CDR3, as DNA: TGTGCCACCAGCAGACTGGGGGGGGAGGAAAAGACCTTC. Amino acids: CATSRLGGEEKTF.

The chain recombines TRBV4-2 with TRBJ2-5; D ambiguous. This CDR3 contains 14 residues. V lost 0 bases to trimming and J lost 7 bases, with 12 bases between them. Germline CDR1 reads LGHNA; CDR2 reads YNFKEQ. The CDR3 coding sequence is TGTGCCAGCAGCCAAGAGTCCAGGATTGTGACCCAGTACTTC. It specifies CASSQESRIVTQYF.

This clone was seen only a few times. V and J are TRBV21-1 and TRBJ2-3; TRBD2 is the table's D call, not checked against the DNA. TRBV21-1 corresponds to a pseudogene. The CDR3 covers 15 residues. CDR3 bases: TGTGCCAGCAGGAGGACTAGCGGCCATACAGATACGCAGTATTTT. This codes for CASRRTSGHTDTQYF.

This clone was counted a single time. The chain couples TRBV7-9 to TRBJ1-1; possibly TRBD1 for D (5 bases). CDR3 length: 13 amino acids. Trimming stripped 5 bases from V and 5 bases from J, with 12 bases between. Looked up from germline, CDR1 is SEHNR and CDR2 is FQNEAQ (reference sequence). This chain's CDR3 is CASSRTQGTEAFF. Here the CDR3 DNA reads TGTGCCAGCAGCCGTACCCAGGGTACTGAAGCTTTCTTT.

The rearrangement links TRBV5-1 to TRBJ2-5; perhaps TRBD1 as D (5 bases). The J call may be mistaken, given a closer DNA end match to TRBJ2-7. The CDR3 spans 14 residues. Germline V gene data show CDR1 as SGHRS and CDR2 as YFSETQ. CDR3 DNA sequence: TGCGCCAGCAGCTCCCCTGACAGCCCCTACGAGCAGTACTTC. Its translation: CASSSPDSPYEQYF.

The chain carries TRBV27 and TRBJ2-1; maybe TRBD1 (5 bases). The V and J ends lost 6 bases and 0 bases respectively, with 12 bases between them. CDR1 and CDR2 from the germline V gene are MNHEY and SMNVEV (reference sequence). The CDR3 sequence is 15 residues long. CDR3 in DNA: TGTGCCAGCAGGTCTAGGGGCGACTCCTACAATGAGCAGTTCTTC. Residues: CASRSRGDSYNEQFF.

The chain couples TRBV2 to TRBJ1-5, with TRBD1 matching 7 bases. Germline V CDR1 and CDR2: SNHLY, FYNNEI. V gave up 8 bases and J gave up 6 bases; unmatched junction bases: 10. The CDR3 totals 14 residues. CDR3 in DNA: TGTGCCAGCCGATCAGGGGGTCGGACTCAGCCCCAGCATTTT. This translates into CASRSGGRTQPQHF.

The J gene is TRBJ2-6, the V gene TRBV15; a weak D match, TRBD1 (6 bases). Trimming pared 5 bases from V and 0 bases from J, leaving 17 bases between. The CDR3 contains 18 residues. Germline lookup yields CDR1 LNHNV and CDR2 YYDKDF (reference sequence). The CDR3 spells CATSSRRTANSGANVLTF. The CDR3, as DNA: TGTGCCACCAGCTCAAGACGGACAGCCAACTCTGGGGCCAACGTCCTGACTTTC. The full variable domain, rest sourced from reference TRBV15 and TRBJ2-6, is DAMVIQNPRYQVTQFGKPVTLSCSQTLNHNVMYWYQQKSSQAPKLLFHYYDKDFNNEADTPDNFQSRRPNTSFCFLDIRSPGLGDTAMYLCATSSRRTANSGANVLTFGAGSRLTVL.

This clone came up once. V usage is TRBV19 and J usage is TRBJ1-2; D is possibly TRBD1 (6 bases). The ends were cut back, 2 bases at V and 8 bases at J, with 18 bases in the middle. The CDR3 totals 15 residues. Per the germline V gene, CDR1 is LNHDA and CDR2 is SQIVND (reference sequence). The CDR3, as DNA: TGTGCCAGTAGTATAACCCCAGGGGTGACTAACGGCTACACCTTC. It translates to CASSITPGVTNGYTF.

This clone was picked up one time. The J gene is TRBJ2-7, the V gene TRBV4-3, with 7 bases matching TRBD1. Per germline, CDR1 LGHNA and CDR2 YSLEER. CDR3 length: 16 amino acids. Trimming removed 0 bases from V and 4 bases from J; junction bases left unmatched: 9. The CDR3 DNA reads TGCGCCAGCAGCCAAGAACCGGACAGGTCCCGTTACGAGCAGTACTTC. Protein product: CASSQEPDRSRYEQYF.

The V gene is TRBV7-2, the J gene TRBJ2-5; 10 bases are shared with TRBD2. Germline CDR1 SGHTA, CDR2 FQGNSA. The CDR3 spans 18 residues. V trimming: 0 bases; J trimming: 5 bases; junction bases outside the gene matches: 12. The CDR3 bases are TGTGCCAGCAGCTTAGCGTCATTCCTAGCGGGGGAATCGGAGACCCAGTACTTC. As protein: CASSLASFLAGESETQYF.

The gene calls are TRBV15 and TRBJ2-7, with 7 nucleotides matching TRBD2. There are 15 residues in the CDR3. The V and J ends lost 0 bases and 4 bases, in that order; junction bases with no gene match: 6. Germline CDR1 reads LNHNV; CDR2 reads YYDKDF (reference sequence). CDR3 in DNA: TGTGCCACCAGCAGAGAGCCAGGGCGGGAGTACGAGCAGTACTTC. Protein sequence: CATSREPGREYEQYF.

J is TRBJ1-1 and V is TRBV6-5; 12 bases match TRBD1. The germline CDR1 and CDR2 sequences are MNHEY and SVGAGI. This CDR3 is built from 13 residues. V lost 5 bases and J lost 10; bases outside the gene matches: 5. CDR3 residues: CASSPGTGGVAFF. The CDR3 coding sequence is TGTGCCAGCAGTCCCGGGACAGGGGGCGTAGCTTTCTTT.

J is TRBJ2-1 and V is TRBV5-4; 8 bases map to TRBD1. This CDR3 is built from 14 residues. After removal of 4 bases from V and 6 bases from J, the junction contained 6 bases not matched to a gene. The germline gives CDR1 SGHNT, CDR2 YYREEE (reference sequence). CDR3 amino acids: CASSTYTGGNEQFF. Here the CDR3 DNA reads TGTGCCAGCAGCACGTACACAGGGGGCAATGAGCAGTTCTTC.

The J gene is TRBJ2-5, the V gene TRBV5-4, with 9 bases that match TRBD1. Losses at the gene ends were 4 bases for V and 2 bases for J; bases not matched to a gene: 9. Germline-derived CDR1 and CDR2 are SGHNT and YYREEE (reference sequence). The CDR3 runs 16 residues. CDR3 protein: CASSANLGQGQETQYF. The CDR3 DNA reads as TGTGCCAGCAGCGCAAATTTAGGACAGGGGCAAGAGACCCAGTACTTC.

CDR3 DNA: TGTGCCAGCTCACCAGGGACAGGGAATGGCTACACCTTC. Protein: CASSPGTGNGYTF. The genes are TRBV18 and TRBJ1-2; 9 bases are a match to TRBD1. CDR1 is KGHSH, CDR2 LQKENI, per germline. This CDR3 is built from 13 residues. V trimming: 2 bases; J trimming: 6 bases; junction bases outside the gene matches: 1.

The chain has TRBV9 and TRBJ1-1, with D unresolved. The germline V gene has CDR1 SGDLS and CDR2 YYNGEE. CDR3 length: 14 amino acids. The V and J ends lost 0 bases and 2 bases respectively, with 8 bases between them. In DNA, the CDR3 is TGTGCCAGCAGCGTAGACGGTACTAACACTGAAGCTTTCTTT. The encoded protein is CASSVDGTNTEAFF.

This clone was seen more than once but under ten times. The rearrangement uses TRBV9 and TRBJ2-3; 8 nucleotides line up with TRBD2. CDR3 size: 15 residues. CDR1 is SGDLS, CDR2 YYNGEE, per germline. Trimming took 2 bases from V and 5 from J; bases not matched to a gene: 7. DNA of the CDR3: TGTGCCAGCAGCGTTTCCGGGGGGGGGAGAGATACGCAGTATTTT. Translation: CASSVSGGGRDTQYF.

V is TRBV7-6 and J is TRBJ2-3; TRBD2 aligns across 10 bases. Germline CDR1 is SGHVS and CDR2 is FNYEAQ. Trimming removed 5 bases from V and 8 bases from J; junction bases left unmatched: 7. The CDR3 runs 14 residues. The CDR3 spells CASSPSGGAGTQYF. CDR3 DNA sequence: TGTGCCAGCAGCCCAAGCGGGGGGGCGGGTACGCAGTATTTT.

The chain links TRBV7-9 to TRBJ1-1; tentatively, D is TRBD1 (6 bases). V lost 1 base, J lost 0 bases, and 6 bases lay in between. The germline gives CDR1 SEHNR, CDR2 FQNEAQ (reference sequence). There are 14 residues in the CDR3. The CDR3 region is CASSLDRVNTEAFF. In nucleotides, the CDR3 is TGTGCCAGCAGCTTAGACAGGGTGAACACTGAAGCTTTCTTT.

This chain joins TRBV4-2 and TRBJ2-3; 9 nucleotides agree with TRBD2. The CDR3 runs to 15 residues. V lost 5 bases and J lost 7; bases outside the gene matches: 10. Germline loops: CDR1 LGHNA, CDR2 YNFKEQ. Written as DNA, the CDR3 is TGTGCCAGCAGCTCAGACGTAGCGGGGGTATATACGCAGTATTTT. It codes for CASSSDVAGVYTQYF.

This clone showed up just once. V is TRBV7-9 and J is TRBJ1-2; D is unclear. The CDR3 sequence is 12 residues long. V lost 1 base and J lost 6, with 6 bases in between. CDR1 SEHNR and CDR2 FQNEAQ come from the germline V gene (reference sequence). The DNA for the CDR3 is TGTGCCAGCAGCTTAGGAGCCGATGGCTACACCTTC. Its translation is CASSLGADGYTF.

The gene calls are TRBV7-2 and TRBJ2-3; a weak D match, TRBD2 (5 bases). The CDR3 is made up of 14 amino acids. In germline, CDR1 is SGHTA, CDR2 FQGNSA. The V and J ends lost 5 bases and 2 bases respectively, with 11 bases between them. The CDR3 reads CASSQLGLTDTQYF. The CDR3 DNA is TGTGCCAGCAGCCAACTAGGACTCACAGATACGCAGTATTTT.

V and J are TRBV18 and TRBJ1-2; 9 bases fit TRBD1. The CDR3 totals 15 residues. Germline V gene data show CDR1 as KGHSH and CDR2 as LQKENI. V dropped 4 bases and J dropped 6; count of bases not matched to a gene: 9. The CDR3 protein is CASSQGTGIFNGYTF. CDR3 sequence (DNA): TGTGCCAGCTCACAAGGGACAGGGATTTTTAATGGCTACACCTTC.

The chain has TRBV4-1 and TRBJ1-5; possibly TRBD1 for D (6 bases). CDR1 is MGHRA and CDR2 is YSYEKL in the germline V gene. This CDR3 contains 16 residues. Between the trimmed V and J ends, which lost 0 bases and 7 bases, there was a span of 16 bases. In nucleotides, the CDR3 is TGCGCCAGCAGCCAAGAAGTGGGGGCGAGAGGCCAGCCCCAGCATTTT. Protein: CASSQEVGARGQPQHF.

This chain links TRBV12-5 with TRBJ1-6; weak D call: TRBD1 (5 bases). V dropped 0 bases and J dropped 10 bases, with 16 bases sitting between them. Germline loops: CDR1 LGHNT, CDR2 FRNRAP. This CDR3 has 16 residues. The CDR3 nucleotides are TGTGCTAGTGGTTTGGTACTGGCAGGGAGGCAATCACCCCTCCACTTT. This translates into CASGLVLAGRQSPLHF. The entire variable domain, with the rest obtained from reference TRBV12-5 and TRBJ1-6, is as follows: DARVTQTPRHKVTEMGQEVTMRCQPILGHNTVFWYRQTMMQGLELLAYFRNRAPLDDSGMPKDRFSAEMPDATLATLKIQPSEPRDSAVYFCASGLVLAGRQSPLHFGNGTRLTVT.

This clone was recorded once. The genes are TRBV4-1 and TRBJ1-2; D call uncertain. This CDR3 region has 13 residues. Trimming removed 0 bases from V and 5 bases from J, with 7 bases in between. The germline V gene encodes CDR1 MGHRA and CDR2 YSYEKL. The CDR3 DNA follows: TGCGCCAGCAGCCAAGATCAGATGTATGGCTACACCTTC. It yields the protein CASSQDQMYGYTF.

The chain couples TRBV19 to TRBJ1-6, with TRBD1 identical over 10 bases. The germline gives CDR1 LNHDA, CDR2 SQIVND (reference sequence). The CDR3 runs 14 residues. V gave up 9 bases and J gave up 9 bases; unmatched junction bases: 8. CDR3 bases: TGTGCCAGCGCTCAAAGGACAGGGGGTTCACCCCTCCACTTT. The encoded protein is CASAQRTGGSPLHF. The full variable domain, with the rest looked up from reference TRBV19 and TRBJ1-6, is DGGITQSPKYLFRKEGQNVTLSCEQNLNHDAMYWYRQDPGQGLRLIYYSQIVNDFQKGDIAEGYSVSREKKESFPLTVTSAQKNPTAFYLCASAQRTGGSPLHFGNGTRLTVT.